Following are 31 T cell receptor beta chains from one sample sequenced in a study of T cells in Graves' hyperthyroidism and ophthalmopathy. Authors of the study amplified TCR beta CDR3 regions from RNA transcripts. Researchers ran a first-round RT-PCR on the TCR CDR3 using the HTBI primer set. TCRdb re-called the multiplex PCR reads through MiXCR, storing one row per CDR3 protein. The table shows roughly 200,000 distinct CDR3 sequences, with about a sixth occurring only once. Sequencing was performed on blood. The receptors come from a woman aged 45-65 years with Graves' hyperthyroidism.

This clonotype was picked up many times. This chain connects TRBV6-1 to TRBJ2-7; tentatively, D is TRBD1 or TRBD2 (6 bases each). V lost 2 bases, J lost 6 bases, and 17 bases lay in between. Per the germline V gene, CDR1 is MNHNS and CDR2 is SASEGT. This CDR3 contains 15 residues. The CDR3 DNA reads TGTGCCAGCAGTGAAAGGGGGGTTTCGAACCGCGAGCAGTACTTC. Its protein product is CASSERGVSNREQYF.

This chain joins TRBV19 and TRBJ1-6, with D unclear. The V end was cut by 3 bases, the J end by 7 bases, with 10 bases between. Germline CDR1 reads LNHDA; CDR2 reads SQIVND (reference sequence). The CDR3 loop spans 14 amino acids. Written as DNA, the CDR3 is TGTGCCAGTAGTATTACGGGCCCGAATTCACCCCTCCACTTT. This sequence encodes CASSITGPNSPLHF. Combining the CDR3 with reference TRBV19 and TRBJ1-6 gives the whole variable domain DGGITQSPKYLFRKEGQNVTLSCEQNLNHDAMYWYRQDPGQGLRLIYYSQIVNDFQKGDIAEGYSVSREKKESFPLTVTSAQKNPTAFYLCASSITGPNSPLHFGNGTRLTVT.

This clonotype was detected only a few times. The V call is TRBV15, the J call TRBJ2-2, with D perhaps matching TRBD1 (5 bases). The CDR3 is made up of 14 amino acids. Germline V lookup: CDR1 LNHNV, CDR2 YYDKDF (reference sequence). V lost 5 bases and J lost 3, with 10 bases in between. CDR3 protein: CATSVVTDTGELFF. As DNA, the CDR3 is TGTGCCACCAGCGTGGTGACAGACACCGGGGAGCTGTTTTTT.

With respect to this clonotype: The junction departs from germline at one end; a sequencing error may be responsible. The chain links TRBV6-2 or TRBV6-3 to TRBJ2-3, with TRBD2 matching over 7 bases. In germline, CDR1 is MNHEY, CDR2 SVGEGT. The CDR3 loop spans 13 amino acids. The CDR3 reads CVSGEGRTDTQYF. In DNA, the CDR3 is TGTGTCAGCGGGGAGGGACGCACAGATACGCAGTATTTT.

This clonotype was picked up many times. The J gene is TRBJ1-5, the V gene TRBV12-5, with D possibly matching TRBD1 (5 bases). The CDR3 loop spans 14 amino acids. Looked up from germline, CDR1 is LGHNT and CDR2 is FRNRAP. Trimming shortened V by 3 bases and J by 3 bases, and 9 bases separated the two germline ends. CDR3 coding DNA: TGTGCTAGTGGTTTTGGGGGACTCAATCAGCCCCAGCATTTT. This sequence encodes CASGFGGLNQPQHF.

At least ten counts were recorded for this clonotype. CDR3 sequence (DNA): TGTGCCATCAGTGTGGACATCCAAGAGACCCAGTACTTC. Protein: CAISVDIQETQYF. The rearrangement links TRBV10-3 to TRBJ2-5; D perhaps matches TRBD1 (5 bases). Germline-derived CDR1 and CDR2 are ENHRY and SYGVKD. Trimming stripped 4 bases from V and 1 base from J, with 7 bases between. The length of the CDR3 is 13 residues.

This clonotype was detected many times. The genes are TRBV11-3 and TRBJ2-5; TRBD2 aligns across 11 bases. The V segment lost 1 base and the J segment 2 bases; nucleotides outside the gene matches: 0. The CDR3 loop spans 15 amino acids. Germline V gene lookup returns CDR1 SGHNT and CDR2 YENEEA. The DNA for the CDR3 is TGTGCCAGCAGCTTAGGGACTAGCGGGCAAGAGACCCAGTACTTC. It translates to CASSLGTSGQETQYF.

On this clonotype: A much larger clone differs from this one at a single base, so this may be a read error. The gene calls are TRBV4-1 and TRBJ2-7; the D is unclear. This CDR3 spans 15 amino acids. Per germline, CDR1 MGHRA and CDR2 YSYEKL. The CDR3 region is CSSSQDPGVTYEQYF. The CDR3 bases are TGCTCCAGCAGCCAAGACCCAGGCGTCACCTACGAGCAGTACTTC.

This clonotype was found a few times. DNA for the CDR3: TGCGCCAGCGATGATGGACAGGGTGGCCAGCCCCAGCATTTT. Protein: CASDDGQGGQPQHF. The chain uses TRBV10-2 and TRBJ1-5, with 8 bases that match TRBD1. Trimming took 8 bases from V and 7 from J; bases not matched to a gene: 10. This CDR3 has 14 residues. Germline CDR1 is WSHSY and CDR2 is SAAADI.

This clonotype was counted between two and nine times. J is TRBJ2-3 and V is TRBV19, with D tentatively TRBD1 or TRBD2 (6 bases each). CDR1 is LNHDA, CDR2 SQIVND, per germline (reference sequence). This CDR3 region has 15 residues. V shed 3 bases and J shed 0 bases, with 10 bases lying between them. Written as DNA, the CDR3 is TGTGCCAGTAGTATCGGGGGCGGCAGCACAGATACGCAGTATTTT. The encoded protein is CASSIGGGSTDTQYF.

This clonotype was counted many times. The chain has TRBV12-5 and TRBJ2-7; 8 nucleotides line up with TRBD2. The CDR3 has 14 residues. Germline assignment: CDR1 LGHNT and CDR2 FRNRAP. With V trimmed by 7 bases and J by 1 base, 6 bases remained unmatched. The CDR3 region has the DNA TGTGCTAGTGCCCTTAGCGGGACGTCCTACGAGCAGTACTTC. It specifies CASALSGTSYEQYF.

The chain links TRBV14 to TRBJ2-6; 8 bases are shared with TRBD1. The CDR3 consists of 18 residues. Germline assignment: CDR1 SGHDN and CDR2 FVKESK. V shed 0 bases, J shed 4 bases, and the junction held 8 bases outside the gene matches. The CDR3 loop is CASSQDLGQGSGANVLTF. The CDR3 DNA reads TGTGCCAGCAGCCAAGACCTAGGACAGGGTTCCGGGGCCAACGTCCTGACTTTC. The full variable domain, with the rest looked up from reference TRBV14 and TRBJ2-6, is EAGVTQFPSHSVIEKGQTVTLRCDPISGHDNLYWYRRVMGKEIKFLLHFVKESKQDESGMPNNRFLAERTGGTYSTLKVQPAELEDSGVYFCASSQDLGQGSGANVLTFGAGSRLTVL.

This clonotype was seen ten or more times. This chain uses TRBV27 with TRBJ1-2; D is undetermined. The CDR3 length is 15 residues. The V and J ends lost 5 bases and 4 bases respectively, with 17 bases between them. The germline gives CDR1 MNHEY, CDR2 SMNVEV (reference sequence). CDR3 sequence: CASSLDRTAIYGYTF. CDR3 sequence (DNA): TGTGCCAGCAGTCTTGATCGGACGGCGATCTATGGCTACACCTTC.

Many counts were recorded for this clonotype. The chain recombines TRBV5-1 with TRBJ1-5, with a tentative D call TRBD1 (5 bases). Germline CDR1 reads SGHRS; CDR2 reads YFSETQ. This CDR3 comprises 14 residues. V gave up 4 bases and J gave up 2 bases, with 10 bases separating them. The CDR3 sequence: CASSRDGGNQPQHF. The CDR3 DNA sequence: TGCGCCAGCAGCCGGGACGGGGGCAATCAGCCCCAGCATTTT.

This clonotype has a handful of counts. J is TRBJ2-2 and V is TRBV20-1; D is perhaps TRBD1 or TRBD2 (6 bases each). The CDR3 extends over 16 amino acids. Per germline, CDR1 DFQATT and CDR2 SNEGSKA (reference sequence). V was clipped by 0 bases and J by 1 base, with 12 bases between them. The CDR3 here is CSAREKGGWNTGELFF. In nucleotides, the CDR3 is TGCAGTGCTAGAGAAAAGGGGGGCTGGAACACCGGGGAGCTGTTTTTT.

This clonotype came up a few times. The chain links TRBV27 to TRBJ2-1, with 10 bases lining up with TRBD2. CDR3 length equals 19 residues. From germline, CDR1 is MNHEY and CDR2 SMNVEV (reference sequence). V was clipped by 5 bases and J by 7 bases; unmatched bases: 20. Written as DNA, the CDR3 is TGTGCCAGCAGTCCCCCCCACCTAGCGGGGGACGCCCCCCGGAATGAGCAGTTCTTC. Translation gives CASSPPHLAGDAPRNEQFF.

This clonotype was seen at least ten times. The CDR3 sequence is CAAGQGGYTEAFF. CDR3 in DNA: TGTGCCGCCGGGCAGGGGGGGTACACTGAAGCTTTCTTT. The rearrangement joins TRBV7-8 to TRBJ1-1; TRBD1 matches at 7 bases. This CDR3 has 13 amino acids. The germline V gene has CDR1 SGHVS and CDR2 FQNEAQ. Unmatched junction bases numbered 9, after V lost 11 bases and J lost 3 bases. The whole variable domain, remainder taken from reference TRBV7-8 and TRBJ1-1, is GAGVSQSPRYKVAKRGQDVALRCDPISGHVSLFWYQQALGQGPEFLTYFQNEAQLDKSGLPSDRFFAERPEGSVSTLKIQRTQQEDSAVYLCAAGQGGYTEAFFGQGTRLTVV.

The rearrangement uses TRBV9 and TRBJ2-6; 7 bases are a match to TRBD1. CDR3 length equals 16 residues. Per germline, CDR1 SGDLS and CDR2 YYNGEE. Germline trimming cut 4 bases from V and 0 bases from J; bases unmatched to any gene: 4. CDR3 sequence reads: CASSPGQTSGANVLTF. CDR3 DNA sequence: TGTGCCAGCAGCCCGGGACAGACCTCTGGGGCCAACGTCCTGACTTTC.

This clonotype was detected ten times or more. The CDR3 region has the DNA TGTGCCAGCAGCTCTGAATACACTGAAGCTTTCTTT. Translation: CASSSEYTEAFF. The V gene is TRBV5-6, the J gene TRBJ1-1; D is uncertain. Germline V gives CDR1 SGHDT, CDR2 YYEEEE. This CDR3 is 12 amino acids long. The ends were cut back, 3 bases at V and 3 bases at J, with 6 bases in the middle.

There are a few counts of this clonotype. The gene calls are TRBV18 and TRBJ1-2, with 7 bases that match TRBD1. The length of the CDR3 is 14 residues. Germline values: CDR1 KGHSH, CDR2 LQKENI. Germline trimming cut 4 bases from V and 7 bases from J; bases unmatched to any gene: 9. CDR3 sequence reads: CASSLTPGTVGYTF. CDR3 bases: TGTGCCAGCTCACTGACCCCCGGGACAGTTGGCTACACCTTC.

This clonotype was recorded many times. The chain links TRBV6-1 to TRBJ1-1, with D uncertain. V dropped 1 base and J dropped 3 bases, with 6 bases sitting between them. There are 13 residues in the CDR3. Germline CDR1 is MNHNS and CDR2 is SASEGT. The CDR3 reads CASSEVGYTEAFF. The CDR3 DNA reads as TGTGCCAGCAGTGAAGTGGGGTACACTGAAGCTTTCTTT.

This clonotype was observed many times. The chain couples TRBV29-1 to TRBJ2-3; 14 bases line up with TRBD2. Trimming at V came to 6 bases and at J to 4 bases, leaving 3 bases not matched to a gene. Germline V lookup: CDR1 SQVTM, CDR2 ANQGSEA. This CDR3 region has 14 residues. In nucleotides, the CDR3 is TGCAGCGTCGGGACTAGCGGGAGATCAGATACGCAGTATTTT. Amino acid sequence: CSVGTSGRSDTQYF.

This clonotype has at least ten counts. This chain uses TRBV24-1 with TRBJ2-5, with D unresolved. V dropped 3 bases and J dropped 5 bases, with 6 bases sitting between them. The CDR3 is 12 residues long. CDR1 is KGHDR, CDR2 SFDVKD, per germline. The CDR3 DNA reads as TGTGCCACCAGTGATCAACAGGAGACCCAGTACTTC. This encodes CATSDQQETQYF.

V usage is TRBV5-1 and J usage is TRBJ2-5; possibly TRBD1 for D (6 bases). This CDR3 has 15 amino acids. Trimming stripped 0 bases from V and 3 bases from J, with 12 bases between. The germline V gene has CDR1 SGHRS and CDR2 YFSETQ. The CDR3 spells CASSLAYRVEETQYF. CDR3 sequence (DNA): TGCGCCAGCAGCTTGGCTTACAGGGTTGAAGAGACCCAGTACTTC.

This clonotype was counted many times. The chain couples TRBV2 to TRBJ1-5; 9 bases match TRBD1. V gave up 5 bases and J gave up 5 bases; unmatched junction bases: 1. This CDR3 has 13 residues. Germline V CDR1 and CDR2: SNHLY, FYNNEI. The CDR3 DNA sequence: TGTGCCAGCAGTTGGACAGGGGATCAGCCCCAGCATTTT. Residues: CASSWTGDQPQHF.

This clonotype came up a few times. J is TRBJ2-3 and V is TRBV30; D uncertain. V was pared by 2 bases and J by 6 bases, with 12 bases between. Germline-derived CDR1 and CDR2 are GTSNPN and SVGIG (reference sequence). The CDR3 length is 13 residues. The CDR3 here is CAWSTWATDTQYF. The CDR3 nucleotides are TGTGCCTGGAGTACTTGGGCGACGGATACGCAGTATTTT.

This clonotype was seen ten or more times. The J gene is TRBJ1-1, the V gene TRBV12-3 or TRBV12-4; D uncertain. The CDR3 runs to 12 residues. The V gene lost 6 bases and the J gene lost 0 bases, with 5 bases spanning the gap. The CDR3 DNA reads as TGTGCCAGCAGCTGGATGAACACTGAAGCTTTCTTT. This translates into CASSWMNTEAFF.

This clonotype was counted at least ten times. This chain connects TRBV20-1 to TRBJ2-1, with a possible D match to TRBD2 (6 bases). V lost 0 bases and J lost 6, with 18 bases in between. Germline V CDR1 and CDR2: DFQATT, SNEGSKA (reference sequence). The length of the CDR3 is 16 residues. CDR3 DNA sequence: TGCAGTGCTAGAGAAGGTTACGGAGGGAGGTCCAATGAGCAGTTCTTC. The encoded protein is CSAREGYGGRSNEQFF.

This clonotype was detected many times. The DNA for the CDR3 is TGTGCCAGCAGCTTAGAATTTAGCAATCAGCCCCAGCATTTT. Translated: CASSLEFSNQPQHF. The chain employs TRBV7-8 and TRBJ1-5; D remains unclear. The length of the CDR3 is 14 residues. V dropped 1 base and J dropped 0 bases, with 4 bases sitting between them. Germline assignment: CDR1 SGHVS and CDR2 FQNEAQ.

This clonotype was detected many times. This chain links TRBV6-6 with TRBJ2-7; no definite D call. Germline values: CDR1 MNHNY, CDR2 SVGAGI (reference sequence). The CDR3 extends over 15 amino acids. V was clipped by 0 bases and J by 3 bases, with 12 bases between them. In nucleotides, the CDR3 is TGTGCCAGCAGTTACTCCAGTTATTTGAACTACGAGCAGTACTTC. Its translation is CASSYSSYLNYEQYF.

The rearrangement joins TRBV15 to TRBJ1-6; D is undetermined. The V gene lost 0 bases and the J gene lost 7 bases, with 7 bases spanning the gap. This CDR3 is built from 14 residues. Germline CDR1 is LNHNV and CDR2 is YYDKDF (reference sequence). Here the CDR3 DNA reads TGTGCCACCAGCAGAGATTTAGAAAATTCACCCCTCCACTTT. This codes for CATSRDLENSPLHF. Full variable domain (remainder filled in from reference TRBV15 and TRBJ1-6): DAMVIQNPRYQVTQFGKPVTLSCSQTLNHNVMYWYQQKSSQAPKLLFHYYDKDFNNEADTPDNFQSRRPNTSFCFLDIRSPGLGDTAMYLCATSRDLENSPLHFGNGTRLTVT.